This record covers a single T cell receptor (beta chain). The source of the sample is a study of monozygotic twins with inflammatory bowel disease. TCRdb reprocessed the 5' RACE reads; each CDR3 protein has one entry and no DNA is given. With 330,000 or so distinct CDR3 sequences in the sample, the ten largest clones hold approximately 2%. Sequenced input: blood. This clonotype was obtained from a human donor with ulcerative colitis or Crohn's disease, or a healthy co-twin of an affected twin (not recorded which).

The CDR3 sequence: CASSRGLAGEGYEQYF. This chain uses TRBV4-2 with TRBJ2-7; TCRdb names TRBD2, which stays unverified in the absence of DNA. The length of the CDR3 is 16 residues. Looked up from germline, CDR1 is LGHNA and CDR2 is YNFKEQ.